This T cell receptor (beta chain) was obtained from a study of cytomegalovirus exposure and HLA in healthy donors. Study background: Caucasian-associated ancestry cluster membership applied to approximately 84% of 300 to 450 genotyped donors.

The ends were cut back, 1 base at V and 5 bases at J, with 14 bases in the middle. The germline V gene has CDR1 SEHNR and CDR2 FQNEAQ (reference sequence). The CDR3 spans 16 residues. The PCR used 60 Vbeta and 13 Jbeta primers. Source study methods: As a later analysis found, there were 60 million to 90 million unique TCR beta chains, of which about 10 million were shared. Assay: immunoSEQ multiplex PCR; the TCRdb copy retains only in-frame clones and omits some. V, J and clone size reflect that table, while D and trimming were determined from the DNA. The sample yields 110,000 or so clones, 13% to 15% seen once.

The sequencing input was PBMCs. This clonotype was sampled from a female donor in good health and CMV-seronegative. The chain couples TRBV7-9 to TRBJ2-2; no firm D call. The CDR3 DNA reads TGTGCCAGCAGCTTAGTTGCATATCCGGTGACCGGGGAGCTGTTTTTT. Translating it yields CASSLVAYPVTGELFF.